This T cell receptor beta chain was captured in a study of cytomegalovirus exposure and HLA in healthy donors. Overall study findings and caveats: Cytomegalovirus-associated status was assigned to more than 150 TCR beta chains. With high specificity and sensitivity, the classifier reportedly diagnosed cytomegalovirus status. The authors confirmed in vitro that a few CMV-associated chains were specific for CMV antigens.

Profiled with immunoSEQ multiplex PCR; TCRdb holds only in-frame clones, not every one. The data show roughly 150,000 clones, about 88% seen once. Trimming pared 1 base from V and 2 bases from J, leaving 6 bases between. Germline V lookup: CDR1 SEHNR, CDR2 FQNEAQ (reference sequence). The CDR3 runs 14 residues. This clone has a count of ten or more. Its antigen is not known. The donors were part of the validation cohort of over a hundred subjects. That cohort was separate from the first cohort, which comprised 550 to 750 subjects. The chain uses TRBV7-9 and TRBJ1-5; tentative D call: TRBD1 (6 bases). This receptor was identified in a woman younger than 35 in good health and CMV-seronegative. The sample comprised PBMCs. CDR3 DNA: TGTGCCAGCAGCTTAGACAGGGGCAATCAGCCCCAGCATTTT. This translates into CASSLDRGNQPQHF.